The 7 T cell receptor beta chains below all came from one sample that was sequenced in a study of blood T cell repertoires in COVID-19. TCRdb keeps only in-frame clones here, not all; method: immunoSEQ multiplex PCR. Of approximately 200,000 clones listed, nearly 90% were seen once; the top ten hold about a tenth. The sample taken for sequencing was PBMCs or T cells enriched from blood (not recorded which). All receptors come from a man aged 30-40 years who had recovered from COVID-19.

The rearrangement uses TRBV5-8 and TRBJ1-2; no clear D. Looked up from germline, CDR1 is SGHTS and CDR2 is YDEGEE. The CDR3 has 15 amino acids. Between the trimmed V and J ends, which lost 0 bases and 5 bases, there was a span of 14 bases. The CDR3 here is CASSLGGERAYGYTF. Written as DNA, the CDR3 is TGTGCCAGCAGCTTGGGCGGGGAAAGGGCATATGGCTACACCTTC.

CDR3 in amino acids: CASSEQGQLYTGELFF. In DNA form, the CDR3 reads TGTGCCAGCAGTGAGCAAGGACAGCTTTACACCGGGGAGCTGTTTTTT. This chain links TRBV2 with TRBJ2-2; a possible D gene is TRBD1 (6 bases). The CDR3 consists of 16 residues. The germline V gene has CDR1 SNHLY and CDR2 FYNNEI. The ends were cut back, 3 bases at V and 3 bases at J, with 14 bases in the middle.

CDR3 DNA: TGTGCCAGCAGTTTATCGGGACAGTTCAATCAGCCCCAGCATTTT. Amino acid sequence: CASSLSGQFNQPQHF. The chain links TRBV27 to TRBJ1-5, with 7 bases matching TRBD1. Trimming cost V 0 bases and J 3 bases; bases outside gene matches: 2. The CDR3 contains 15 residues. Germline CDR1 and CDR2: MNHEY and SMNVEV (reference sequence).

The chain combines TRBV4-1 with TRBJ2-7; 8 positions match TRBD2. The ends lost 0 bases at V and 6 bases at J; junction bases unmatched: 7. CDR3 length: 15 residues. The germline gives CDR1 MGHRA, CDR2 YSYEKL. The CDR3 DNA reads as TGCGCCAGCAGCCAAGAGAGTAGCGGGGAAGGCGAGCAGTACTTC. The encoded protein is CASSQESSGEGEQYF.

This clone appeared a single time. The chain joins TRBV19 to TRBJ2-5, with 7 nucleotides matching TRBD1. The CDR3 runs 15 residues. Germline V CDR1 and CDR2: LNHDA, SQIVND (reference sequence). Trimming took 8 bases from V and 1 from J; bases not matched to a gene: 10. In DNA, the CDR3 is TGTGCCAGTCGTTGGACAGGAGCTTCCCAAGAGACCCAGTACTTC. Encoded protein: CASRWTGASQETQYF. The complete variable domain, with remaining parts taken from reference TRBV19 and TRBJ2-5, reads DGGITQSPKYLFRKEGQNVTLSCEQNLNHDAMYWYRQDPGQGLRLIYYSQIVNDFQKGDIAEGYSVSREKKESFPLTVTSAQKNPTAFYLCASRWTGASQETQYFGPGTRLLVL.

In DNA form, the CDR3 reads TGTGCCAGCAGACGAGAATCTAGGAGCTCCTACAATGAGCAGTTCTTC. Its translation: CASRRESRSSYNEQFF. The chain links TRBV27 to TRBJ2-1; D is uncertain. This CDR3 is 16 amino acids long. Germline lookup yields CDR1 MNHEY and CDR2 SMNVEV (reference sequence). Trimming took off 6 bases at V and 0 bases at J, with 15 bases between the two ends.

The V gene is TRBV5-5, the J gene TRBJ2-7; 10 nucleotides agree with TRBD1. The J segment lost 5 bases and the V segment lost 3 bases, leaving 5 bases of the junction unmatched. CDR3 length: 14 amino acids. Germline CDR1 is SGHKS and CDR2 is YYEKEE (reference sequence). The CDR3 DNA sequence: TGTGCCAGCAGCTCAGGACAGGGGGTAGACGAGCAGTACTTC. It encodes CASSSGQGVDEQYF.